This TCR beta chain came from a study of neurological immune-mediated disorders. Germline-derived CDR1 and CDR2 are SQVTM and ANQGSEA. Trimming shortened V by 3 bases and J by 0 bases, and 14 bases separated the two germline ends. The CDR3 length is 15 residues. cDNA synthesis was performed by 5'RACE with 10-nucleotide random UMIs. TCRdb itself ran the 5' RACE reads through MiXCR, one entry per CDR3 protein. The sample contains more than 20,000 distinct CDR3 sequences, under 15% of which appear only once. This clonotype turned up a few times. The chain has TRBV29-1 and TRBJ1-2; tentative D call: TRBD1 (5 bases). Sequencing used PBMCs. This receptor was taken from a woman in her thirties or forties with HTLV-1-associated myelopathy (HAM/TSP). The CDR3 DNA follows: TGCAGCGTTGAGGGAAGGGAAGGGGCTAACTATGGCTACACCTTC. This encodes CSVEGREGANYGYTF.